Below, one T cell receptor (beta chain) is given with its context. Antigen: not known. V was trimmed by 5 bases and J by 2 bases, leaving 14 bases between them. CDR3 length: 15 residues. Germline V lookup: CDR1 SGHTA, CDR2 FQGNSA. The data belong to a study of blood T cells in healthy people across ages. Study at large: Per two T cells, template switching captured roughly one barcoded beta molecule.

Primers used in a second PCR of roughly 6 to 12 cycles were a sample-barcoded 5' primer and a J-beta primer mix. TCRdb processed the 5' RACE reads anew with MiXCR; each CDR3 protein has one entry. The sample consists of about 720,000 distinct CDR3 sequences, 22% of them appearing once. General study points: A greater number of naive CD4+ cells and higher diversity distinguished long-lived donors from aged donors.

This clonotype originated in a man between 70 and 80 years old in good health. The sequenced sample was blood. The chain uses TRBV7-2 and TRBJ2-3; tentatively, D is TRBD2 (5 bases). Written as DNA, the CDR3 is TGTGCCAGCAGCCCCCAAATTAGCGCCACAGATACGCAGTATTTT. Its protein product is CASSPQISATDTQYF.